This T cell receptor (beta chain) was recovered during a study of blood T cells in healthy people across ages. Extracted total RNA amounted to at least 6 micrograms for each sample. Notes on this clonotype: Its specificity is unknown.

Alongside a J-beta primer mix, a sample-barcoded 5' primer served in a second PCR lasting roughly 7 to 11 cycles. TCRdb independently ran MiXCR on the 5' RACE reads; one entry per CDR3 protein. The sample contains approximately 1,000,000 distinct CDR3 sequences, 40% to 50% of which appear only once. Findings of the study overall: Age brought a roughly linear fall in TCR beta diversity measured per million T cells. Greater diversity and more naive CD4+ cells were seen in long-lived donors than in aged donors. PBMCs that were unsorted prevented a conclusive naive versus antigen-experienced comparison.

Germline-derived CDR1 and CDR2 are SGHDN and FVKESK. The CDR3 is 12 residues long. V shed 5 bases and J shed 4 bases, with 8 bases lying between them. Sequencing was done on a sample of blood. The TCR originated in a woman in her fifties or sixties in good health. The gene calls are TRBV14 and TRBJ1-2; TRBD1 might be the D (6 bases). CDR3 in amino acids: CASSGGPYGYTF. CDR3 nucleotides: TGTGCCAGCAGCGGGGGGCCCTATGGCTACACCTTC.